This T cell receptor beta chain was obtained from a study of blood T cell repertoires in COVID-19. Study-wide context: Specimens from acute and convalescent COVID-19 originated in the United States, Italy and Spain. T cells, B-cell-depleted T cells, or PBMCs supplied cDNA or gDNA.

Trimming removed 3 bases from V and 2 bases from J, with 13 bases in between. Germline V gene lookup returns CDR1 LNHDA and CDR2 SQIVND (reference sequence). This CDR3 comprises 16 residues. Seattle's cohort entered during active infection and was followed longitudinally. In the study's own analysis: Amplification of reference gene primers provided the estimated nucleated cell counts. Only in-frame clones appear in the TCRdb table, and some are missing; sequencing was by immunoSEQ multiplex PCR. V and J calls and clone size come straight from that table; D and trimming were deduced from the DNA. Of about 480,000 clones listed, about 87% were seen once; the top ten hold around 13%.

This TCR came from a woman in her fifties or sixties with COVID-19, enrolled during active disease. Specimen: peripheral blood. This sequence joins TRBV19 and TRBJ2-2; D possibly corresponds to TRBD2 (6 bases). CDR3 region: CASSIQLAVNTGELFF. The DNA for the CDR3 is TGTGCCAGTAGTATCCAATTAGCGGTAAACACCGGGGAGCTGTTTTTT. Using reference TRBV19 and TRBJ2-2 for the parts outside the CDR3, the full variable domain is DGGITQSPKYLFRKEGQNVTLSCEQNLNHDAMYWYRQDPGQGLRLIYYSQIVNDFQKGDIAEGYSVSREKKESFPLTVTSAQKNPTAFYLCASSIQLAVNTGELFFGEGSRLTVL.